Here is one T cell receptor (beta chain) with its context. The record originates from a study of blood T cells in healthy people across ages. PBMCs, at least 6 million per sample, were isolated. It was with a sample-barcoded 5' primer and a J-beta primer mix that a second PCR of roughly 7 to 12 cycles was run. The template-switch adaptor, which had 12 random nucleotides, put a tag on each cDNA molecule. Every individual sample yielded 2.5 million or more paired-end reads (each containing CDR3). A single record per CDR3 protein comes from TCRdb applying MiXCR to the 5' RACE reads. This sample has over 950,000 distinct CDR3 sequences, with about two fifths found just once. The receptor's source is a young man in good health. The source material was blood.

The CDR3 DNA reads as TGTGCCAGCAGTTACTCCGGGACAGTGGGCACTGAAGCTTTCTTT. This sequence encodes CASSYSGTVGTEAFF. The rearrangement joins TRBV6-5 to TRBJ1-1, with TRBD1 identical over 7 bases. V shed 0 bases and J 4 bases; nucleotides not matched to a gene: 5. Germline V CDR1 and CDR2: MNHEY, SVGAGI. The CDR3 loop spans 15 amino acids.